The 25 T cell receptor beta chains presented below share a single source sample, sequenced in a study of PD-1 blockade in classical Hodgkin lymphoma. Libraries were prepared by immunoSEQ multiplex PCR; TCRdb keeps only in-frame clonotypes and omits some of them. The sample lists 90,000 to 100,000 clones, 78% occurring once. This sample's time point: cycle 4 day 1 (C4D1), after about 6 weeks of nivolumab. Every one of the patients relapsed after autologous stem cell transplantation (brentuximab vedotin exposure was variable). The material was peripheral blood mononuclear cells (PBMCs), obtained before the fourth cycle of nivolumab. The receptors derive from a human donor with classical Hodgkin lymphoma.

The CDR3 here is CATKWGDWDTQYF. DNA for the CDR3: TGTGCCACCAAGTGGGGGGATTGGGATACGCAGTATTTT. The chain joins TRBV11-2 to TRBJ2-3; D may be TRBD2 (6 bases). V lost 10 bases, J lost 6 bases, and 17 bases lay in between. Germline CDR1 and CDR2: SGHAT and FQNNGV. The CDR3 consists of 13 residues.

The chain joins TRBV28 to TRBJ2-5; 12 bases are a match to TRBD2. Trimming at V came to 3 bases and at J to 5 bases, leaving 16 bases not matched to a gene. Per the germline V gene, CDR1 is MDHEN and CDR2 is SYDVKM. This CDR3 spans 19 amino acids. CDR3 residues: CASSFLWASTSGSGETQYF. CDR3 nucleotides: TGTGCCAGCAGTTTTTTGTGGGCCTCGACTAGCGGGAGTGGTGAGACCCAGTACTTC.

V usage is TRBV9 and J usage is TRBJ1-4; possibly TRBD1 for D (6 bases). The germline V gene encodes CDR1 SGDLS and CDR2 YYNGEE. V was trimmed by 0 bases and J by 8 bases, leaving 17 bases between them. The CDR3 totals 16 residues. CDR3 sequence: CASSVAGGGVGEKLFF. CDR3 nucleotides: TGTGCCAGCAGCGTAGCGGGGGGCGGTGTAGGAGAAAAACTGTTTTTT.

The chain uses TRBV5-5 and TRBJ1-6, with 7 bases identical to TRBD1. There are 14 residues in the CDR3. The V and J ends lost 3 bases and 9 bases, in that order; junction bases with no gene match: 6. CDR1 is SGHKS and CDR2 is YYEKEE in the germline V gene (reference sequence). CDR3: CASSYRGLASPLHF. Here the CDR3 DNA reads TGTGCCAGCAGCTACAGGGGATTGGCTTCACCCCTCCACTTT. Together with reference TRBV5-5 and TRBJ1-6, the CDR3 gives the full variable domain: DAGVTQSPTHLIKTRGQQVTLRCSPISGHKSVSWYQQVLGQGPQFIFQYYEKEERGRGNFPDRFSARQFPNYSSELNVNALLLGDSALYLCASSYRGLASPLHFGNGTRLTVT.

This clone was detected once. The chain couples TRBV9 to TRBJ2-5; D possibly corresponds to TRBD2 (5 bases). This CDR3 contains 13 residues. V gave up 0 bases and J gave up 5 bases, with 8 bases separating them. In germline, CDR1 is SGDLS, CDR2 YYNGEE. Here the CDR3 DNA reads TGTGCCAGCAGCGTAGGGACTCTGGAGACCCAGTACTTC. It encodes CASSVGTLETQYF.

The chain joins TRBV11-1 to TRBJ2-1, with TRBD2 identical over 10 bases. After removal of 2 bases from V and 4 bases from J, the junction contained 5 bases not matched to a gene. This CDR3 contains 16 residues. CDR1 SGHAT and CDR2 FQDESV come from the germline V gene (reference sequence). The CDR3: CASSLPLAGFYNEQFF. The CDR3 DNA reads as TGTGCCAGCAGCTTACCACTAGCGGGATTTTACAATGAGCAGTTCTTC.

The chain combines TRBV7-9 with TRBJ2-7; TRBD1 agrees at 11 bases. The CDR3 contains 15 residues. V lost 5 bases and J lost 0; bases outside the gene matches: 3. Germline-derived CDR1 and CDR2 are SEHNR and FQNEAQ (reference sequence). The CDR3 nucleotides read TGTGCCAGCAGCACTGGACAGGGGGCCTCCTACGAGCAGTACTTC. Encoded protein: CASSTGQGASYEQYF. The whole variable domain, remainder taken from reference TRBV7-9 and TRBJ2-7, is DTGVSQNPRHKITKRGQNVTFRCDPISEHNRLYWYRQTLGQGPEFLTYFQNEAQLEKSRLLSDRFSAERPKGSFSTLEIQRTEQGDSAMYLCASSTGQGASYEQYFGPGTRLTVT.

The V and J genes are TRBV7-9 and TRBJ2-1, with 9 bases aligning to TRBD2. The J segment lost 8 bases and the V segment lost 11 bases, leaving 16 bases of the junction unmatched. The length of the CDR3 is 15 residues. CDR1 is SEHNR, CDR2 FQNEAQ, per germline (reference sequence). CDR3 in amino acids: CAVRTPGGRADEQFF. The CDR3 DNA is TGTGCCGTCAGAACTCCAGGCGGGAGGGCCGATGAGCAGTTCTTC.

This chain links TRBV6-5 with TRBJ2-7; maybe TRBD1 (5 bases). V was shortened by 2 bases and J by 6 bases, with 8 bases between the two germline ends. This CDR3 is 12 amino acids long. The germline V gene has CDR1 MNHEY and CDR2 SVGAGI. The CDR3 loop is CASSYPQGEQYF. The CDR3 DNA is TGTGCCAGCAGTTACCCCCAGGGCGAGCAGTACTTC.

The rearrangement uses TRBV2 and TRBJ1-1; possible D gene TRBD1, 6 bases. V lost 5 bases to trimming and J lost 4 bases, with 17 bases between them. The CDR3 covers 15 residues. The germline CDR1 and CDR2 sequences are SNHLY and FYNNEI. Written as DNA, the CDR3 is TGTGCCAGCAGTTCCATGTACAGGGCAAGCACTGAAGCTTTCTTT. It specifies CASSSMYRASTEAFF.

The chain recombines TRBV19 with TRBJ1-4, with 8 bases that match TRBD1. Unmatched junction bases numbered 5, after V lost 9 bases and J lost 5 bases. Germline values: CDR1 LNHDA, CDR2 SQIVND (reference sequence). The CDR3 sequence is 13 residues long. The CDR3 loop is CASGTGPNEKLFF. In DNA, the CDR3 is TGTGCCAGCGGGACAGGCCCCAATGAAAAACTGTTTTTT.

The chain joins TRBV7-2 to TRBJ1-2, with D uncertain. Looked up from germline, CDR1 is SGHTA and CDR2 is FQGNSA. CDR3 length equals 14 residues. V lost 2 bases and J lost 0, with 7 bases in between. The CDR3: CASSLSSANYGYTF. The CDR3 nucleotides are TGTGCCAGCAGCTTATCGAGTGCTAACTATGGCTACACCTTC.

This clone was counted once. The chain employs TRBV29-1 and TRBJ2-7, with no clear D. Germline-derived CDR1 and CDR2 are SQVTM and ANQGSEA. The CDR3 runs to 13 residues. The germline V and J ends were trimmed by 6 bases and 1 base, with 13 bases remaining between them. Here the CDR3 DNA reads TGCAGCGTCAGACGGACCTTATCCTACGAGCAGTACTTC. Protein sequence: CSVRRTLSYEQYF.

The CDR3 here is CASSYSSNEQFF. In DNA, the CDR3 is TGTGCCAGCAGTTACTCTAGCAATGAGCAGTTCTTC. The chain links TRBV6-5 to TRBJ2-1; no firm D call. CDR3 length: 12 amino acids. V gave up 0 bases and J gave up 6 bases, with 3 bases separating them. Germline V gives CDR1 MNHEY, CDR2 SVGAGI.

The gene calls are TRBV7-3 and TRBJ2-7; tentatively, D is TRBD1 or TRBD2 (5 bases each). The CDR3 totals 15 residues. V was cut by 5 bases and J by 3 bases, with 17 bases left in between. Per germline, CDR1 SGHTA and CDR2 FQGTGA. CDR3 coding DNA: TGTGCCAGCAGCCCAACAGGCGGAGGAATCTACGAGCAGTACTTC. Its translation is CASSPTGGGIYEQYF.

The chain recombines TRBV5-1 with TRBJ2-7; no reliable D call. Trimming left V 7 bases short and J 1 base short, with 15 bases between. CDR1 is SGHRS and CDR2 is YFSETQ in the germline V gene. This CDR3 spans 14 amino acids. The CDR3 DNA reads as TGCGCCAGCTGCCATGAGGCCACATCCTACGAGCAGTACTTC. It encodes CASCHEATSYEQYF.

As to this clone: Compared with germline, one end of the junction differs, possibly owing to a read error. This chain uses TRBV29-1 with TRBJ1-1; D not certain. The germline V gene has CDR1 SQVTM and CDR2 ANQGSEA. The CDR3 loop spans 13 amino acids. CDR3: CSVDTDLNTEAFF. CDR3 bases: TGCAGCGTCGACACAGACTTGAATACTGAAGCTTTCTTT.

This chain links TRBV6-6 with TRBJ2-2; no reliable D call. V shed 6 bases and J shed 6 bases, with 8 bases lying between them. This CDR3 spans 12 amino acids. The germline V gene has CDR1 MNHNY and CDR2 SVGAGI (reference sequence). The DNA of the CDR3 is TGTGCCAGCAGAGTAGGTTCCGGGGAGCTGTTTTTT. Protein: CASRVGSGELFF.

The chain recombines TRBV28 with TRBJ2-1; 12 nucleotides line up with TRBD2. The CDR3 totals 16 residues. With 6 bases clipped from V and 9 bases from J, the junction kept 12 bases outside the gene matches. Germline lookup yields CDR1 MDHEN and CDR2 SYDVKM. The CDR3 bases are TGTGCCAGCAGCCATGGAAGGTCTAGCGGGAGGGTTGAGCAGTTCTTC. Translating it yields CASSHGRSSGRVEQFF.

In this sample, this clone turned up once. The V gene is TRBV28, the J gene TRBJ2-7; 13 nucleotides agree with TRBD2. Trimming cost V 8 bases and J 2 bases; bases outside gene matches: 3. The germline gives CDR1 MDHEN, CDR2 SYDVKM. The CDR3 is 14 amino acids. The CDR3 protein is CASRLAGGTYEQYF. Written as DNA, the CDR3 is TGTGCCAGCCGACTAGCGGGAGGAACCTACGAGCAGTACTTC.

This clone appeared once. The chain couples TRBV6-6 to TRBJ1-1, with D possibly TRBD1 on 5 matching bases. This CDR3 has 13 amino acids. CDR1 is MNHNY, CDR2 SVGAGI, per germline (reference sequence). Deletions cut 5 bases from V and 5 bases from J, with 12 bases between. DNA for the CDR3: TGTGCCAGCAGTCGATGGAGGGGAACTGAAGCTTTCTTT. It translates to CASSRWRGTEAFF.

This clone was observed a single time. The rearrangement uses TRBV5-8 and TRBJ1-2, with 10 bases lining up with TRBD1. There are 16 residues in the CDR3. J was trimmed by 1 base and V by 3 bases; bases with no gene match: 6. Germline loops: CDR1 SGHTS, CDR2 YDEGEE. DNA for the CDR3: TGTGCCAGCAGCTCCAGCCGGACAGGGGGTAACTATGGCTACACCTTC. It codes for CASSSSRTGGNYGYTF.

This clone was counted a few times. V is TRBV6-6 and J is TRBJ2-3; 9 bases match TRBD1. This CDR3 contains 15 residues. Germline loops: CDR1 MNHNY, CDR2 SVGAGI (reference sequence). V was pared by 6 bases and J by 4 bases, with 8 bases of the junction left unmatched. CDR3 protein: CASRQQGAGADTQYF. Here the CDR3 DNA reads TGTGCCAGCAGACAACAGGGGGCGGGGGCAGATACGCAGTATTTT.

The V and J genes are TRBV28 and TRBJ1-4; 9 bases are shared with TRBD1. V was clipped by 4 bases and J by 6 bases; unmatched bases: 3. CDR3 length equals 14 residues. Germline assignment: CDR1 MDHEN and CDR2 SYDVKM. CDR3 sequence reads: CASSSGTGYEKLFF. The CDR3 nucleotides are TGTGCCAGCAGTTCCGGGACAGGGTATGAAAAACTGTTTTTT.

The chain carries TRBV11-2 and TRBJ2-5; perhaps TRBD1 as D (6 bases). The V end was cut by 1 base, the J end by 4 bases, with 7 bases between. CDR3 length: 13 residues. Germline V CDR1 and CDR2: SGHAT, FQNNGV. This CDR3 reads CASSLAGAETQYF. The CDR3 nucleotides read TGTGCCAGCAGCTTAGCAGGGGCAGAGACCCAGTACTTC.